Following are 10 T cell receptor beta chains from one sample sequenced in a study of blood T cell repertoires in COVID-19. Clones were sequenced by immunoSEQ multiplex PCR, and TCRdb holds only the in-frame ones, with some missing. The sample holds about 55,000 clones; roughly four fifths are singletons and the top ten take 13% to 15%. The sequencing input was peripheral blood. These receptor sequences come from a human donor in a cohort sampled during active COVID-19.

The CDR3 nucleotides are TGTGCCAGCAGTCCTTTCGGGGGGGACAGTGGCTACACCTTC. This encodes CASSPFGGDSGYTF. V usage is TRBV6-6 and J usage is TRBJ1-2; 7 nucleotides agree with TRBD1. The CDR3 contains 14 residues. The trim removed 5 bases at V and 7 bases at J, leaving 10 bases unmatched. CDR1 is MNHNY and CDR2 is SVGAGI in the germline V gene (reference sequence).

This rearrangement joins TRBV19 to TRBJ1-6, with 7 bases matching TRBD1. The CDR3 is 16 residues long. Germline CDR1 and CDR2: LNHDA and SQIVND (reference sequence). V dropped 4 bases and J dropped 6; count of bases not matched to a gene: 9. The CDR3 sequence is CASSTSDRVGNSPLHF. The CDR3 DNA reads as TGTGCCAGTAGTACGTCCGACAGGGTTGGTAATTCACCCCTCCACTTT.

A single count supports this clone. The chain joins TRBV11-2 to TRBJ2-3, with 7 positions matching TRBD2. This CDR3 is built from 14 residues. V dropped 4 bases and J dropped 2; count of bases not matched to a gene: 3. Germline CDR1 SGHAT, CDR2 FQNNGV. The CDR3 coding sequence is TGTGCCAGCAGCTCTAGCGGCCCCACAGATACGCAGTATTTT. Its protein product is CASSSSGPTDTQYF.

In nucleotides, the CDR3 is TGTGCCTGGAGTGTAGGGACTAGTAATGAGCAGTTCTTC. It yields the protein CAWSVGTSNEQFF. The V gene is TRBV30, the J gene TRBJ2-1; 8 nucleotides line up with TRBD2. The trim removed 0 bases at V and 7 bases at J, leaving 2 bases unmatched. CDR1 is GTSNPN, CDR2 SVGIG, per germline (reference sequence). The CDR3 has 13 residues. Supplemented by reference TRBV30 and TRBJ2-1, the full variable domain reads SQTIHQWPATLVQPVGSPLSLECTVEGTSNPNLYWYRQAAGRGLQLLFYSVGIGQISSEVPQNLSASRPQDRQFILSSKKLLLSDSGFYLCAWSVGTSNEQFFGPGTRLTVL.

CDR3 bases: TGTGCCAGCAGCCAAGGGATGGCAGGGGTCTCACCCCTCCACTTT. Translation gives CASSQGMAGVSPLHF. The chain has TRBV3-1 (or the pseudogene TRBV3-2) and TRBJ1-6, with D possibly TRBD1 on 6 matching bases. V was pared by 1 base and J by 10 bases, with 14 bases between. The CDR3 is 15 residues long. The germline CDR1 and CDR2 sequences are LGHDT and YNNKEL (reference sequence).

The chain has TRBV19 and TRBJ2-7; 7 bases map to TRBD2. There are 13 residues in the CDR3. Germline values: CDR1 LNHDA, CDR2 SQIVND (reference sequence). After removal of 11 bases from V and 5 bases from J, the junction contained 12 bases not matched to a gene. CDR3 nucleotide sequence: TGTGCCTGCTCCGGGGGACTAATCGACGAGCAGTACTTC. Translated: CACSGGLIDEQYF.

The V and J genes are TRBV2 and TRBJ2-1; D is unclear. This CDR3 contains 11 residues. Per germline, CDR1 SNHLY and CDR2 FYNNEI. The V end lost 6 bases, the J end lost 8 bases, and 8 bases lay between the germline ends. CDR3 region: CASSRYDEQFF. CDR3 nucleotide sequence: TGTGCCAGCAGCCGGTACGATGAGCAGTTCTTC.

This chain uses TRBV4-3 with TRBJ2-3; 8 bases line up with TRBD1. Looked up from germline, CDR1 is LGHNA and CDR2 is YSLEER. CDR3 length: 18 amino acids. After removal of 5 bases from V and 4 bases from J, the junction contained 17 bases not matched to a gene. The CDR3 loop reads CASSTRDRGSPNSDTQYF. The CDR3, as DNA: TGCGCCAGCAGCACTCGCGACAGGGGATCCCCAAACTCAGATACGCAGTATTTT.

The chain is built from TRBV6-5 and TRBJ2-7; maybe TRBD1 (5 bases). The CDR3 has 12 residues. Germline V gene sequence: CDR1 MNHEY, CDR2 SVGAGI. V lost 7 bases, J lost 0 bases, and 7 bases lay in between. The chain's CDR3 is CASKGHSYEQYF. CDR3 sequence (DNA): TGTGCCAGCAAAGGACACTCCTACGAGCAGTACTTC.

The chain joins TRBV19 to TRBJ1-5, with a weak D call TRBD1 (6 bases). The CDR3 covers 16 residues. V was trimmed by 5 bases and J by 6 bases, leaving 20 bases between them. Germline V gene data show CDR1 as LNHDA and CDR2 as SQIVND (reference sequence). The CDR3 DNA follows: TGTGCCAGTAGTTCTTGGGGGGGCGTTCAAGGTCAGCCCCAGCATTTT. Its translation: CASSSWGGVQGQPQHF.